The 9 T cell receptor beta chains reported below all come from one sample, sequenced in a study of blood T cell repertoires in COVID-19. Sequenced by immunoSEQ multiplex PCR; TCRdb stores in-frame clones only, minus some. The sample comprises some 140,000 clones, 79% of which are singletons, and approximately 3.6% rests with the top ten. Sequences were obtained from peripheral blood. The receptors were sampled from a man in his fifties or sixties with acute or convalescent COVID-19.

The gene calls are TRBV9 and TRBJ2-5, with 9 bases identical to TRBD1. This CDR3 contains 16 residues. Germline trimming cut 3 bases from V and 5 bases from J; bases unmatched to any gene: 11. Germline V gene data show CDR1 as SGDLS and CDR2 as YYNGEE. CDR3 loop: CASSGAPGQGWETQYF. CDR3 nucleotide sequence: TGTGCCAGCAGCGGGGCACCGGGACAGGGATGGGAGACCCAGTACTTC.

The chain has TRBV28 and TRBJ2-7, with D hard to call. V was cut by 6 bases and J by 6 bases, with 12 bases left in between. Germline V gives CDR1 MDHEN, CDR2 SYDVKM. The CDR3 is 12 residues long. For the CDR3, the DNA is TGTGCCAGCAGCTGGGCTACACTCGAGCAGTACTTC. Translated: CASSWATLEQYF.

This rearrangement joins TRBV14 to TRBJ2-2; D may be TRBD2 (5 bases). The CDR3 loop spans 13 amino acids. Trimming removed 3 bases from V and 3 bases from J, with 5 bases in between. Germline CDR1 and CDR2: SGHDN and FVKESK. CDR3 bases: TGTGCCAGCAGCCAGAGGGACACCGGGGAGCTGTTTTTT. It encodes CASSQRDTGELFF.

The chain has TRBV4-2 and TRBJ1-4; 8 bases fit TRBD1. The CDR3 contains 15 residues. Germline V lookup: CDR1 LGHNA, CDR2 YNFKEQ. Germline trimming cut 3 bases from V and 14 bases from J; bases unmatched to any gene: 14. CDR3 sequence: CASSQGGTGRTGLFF. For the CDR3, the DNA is TGTGCCAGCAGCCAGGGGGGGACTGGCCGGACAGGGCTGTTTTTT.

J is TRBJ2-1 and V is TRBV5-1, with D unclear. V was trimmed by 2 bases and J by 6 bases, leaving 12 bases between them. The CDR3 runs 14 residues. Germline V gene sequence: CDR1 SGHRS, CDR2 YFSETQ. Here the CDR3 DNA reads TGCGCCAGCAGCTTTCGTCAGCCGGGCAATGAGCAGTTCTTC. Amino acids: CASSFRQPGNEQFF.

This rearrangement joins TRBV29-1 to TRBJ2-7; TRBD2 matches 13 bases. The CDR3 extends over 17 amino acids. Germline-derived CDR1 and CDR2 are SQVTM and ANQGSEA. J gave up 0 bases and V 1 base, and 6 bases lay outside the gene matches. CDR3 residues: CSVEGGRTSGSSYEQYF. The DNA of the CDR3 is TGCAGCGTTGAAGGAGGGAGGACTAGCGGGAGCTCCTACGAGCAGTACTTC.

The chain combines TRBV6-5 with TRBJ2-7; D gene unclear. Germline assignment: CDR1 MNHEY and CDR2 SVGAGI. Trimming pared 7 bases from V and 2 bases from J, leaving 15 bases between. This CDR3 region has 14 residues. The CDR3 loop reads CASTPTPPAYEQYF. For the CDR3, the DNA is TGTGCCAGCACACCGACTCCCCCGGCCTACGAGCAGTACTTC.

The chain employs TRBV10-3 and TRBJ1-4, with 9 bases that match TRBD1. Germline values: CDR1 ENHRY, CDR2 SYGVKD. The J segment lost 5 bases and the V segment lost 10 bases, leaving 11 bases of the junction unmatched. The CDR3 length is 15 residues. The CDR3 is CATTAEGTGNEKLFF. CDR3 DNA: TGTGCCACCACCGCTGAGGGGACAGGGAATGAAAAACTGTTTTTT.

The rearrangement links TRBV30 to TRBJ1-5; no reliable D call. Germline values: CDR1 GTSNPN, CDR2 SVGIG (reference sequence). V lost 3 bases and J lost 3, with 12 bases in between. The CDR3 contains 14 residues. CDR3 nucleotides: TGTGCCTGGAGCCTATTCGGTTCCAATCAGCCCCAGCATTTT. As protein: CAWSLFGSNQPQHF.